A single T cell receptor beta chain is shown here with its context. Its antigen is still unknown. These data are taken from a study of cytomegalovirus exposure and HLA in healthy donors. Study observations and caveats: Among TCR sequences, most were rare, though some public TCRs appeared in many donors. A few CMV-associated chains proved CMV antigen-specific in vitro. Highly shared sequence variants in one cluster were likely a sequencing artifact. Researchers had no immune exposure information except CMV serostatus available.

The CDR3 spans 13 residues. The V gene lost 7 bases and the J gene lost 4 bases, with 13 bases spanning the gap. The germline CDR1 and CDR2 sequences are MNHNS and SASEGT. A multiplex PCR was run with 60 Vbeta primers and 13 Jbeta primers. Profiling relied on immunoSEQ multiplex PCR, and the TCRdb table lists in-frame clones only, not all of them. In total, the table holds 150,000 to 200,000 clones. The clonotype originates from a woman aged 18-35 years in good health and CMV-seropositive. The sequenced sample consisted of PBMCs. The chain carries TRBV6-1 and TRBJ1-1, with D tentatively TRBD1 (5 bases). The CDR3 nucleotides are TGTGCCAGCATGGTCAGGGAGGGCACTGAAGCTTTCTTT. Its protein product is CASMVREGTEAFF.